The present TCR beta chain was sequenced within a study of blood T cell repertoires in COVID-19 (dated by TCRdb to about 2020). Context from the whole study: Samples covering the acute and convalescent phases of COVID-19 were provided by collaborators in the United States, Italy and Spain. The prospective study material was composed of cDNA or gDNA derived from T cells, B-cell-depleted T cells, or PBMCs. Subjects who had been exposed to COVID-19, were actively infected with it, or had recovered from it provided the deeply sampled blood TCRbeta repertoires that made up the dataset. The repertoires were released in a freely available public database intended as a resource for research on the immune response to SARS-CoV-2. Samples were obtained from the ongoing ImmuneRACE study (first 160 participants) and from 1,000 to 1,500 subjects provided by 6 global collaborators. Nearly every sample came with metadata listing a de-identified subject ID, COVID-19 status, age in years and sex. Where HLA class I and class II types were available, the types were taken from metadata supplied by the sample provider, not from assay-based typing.

Regarding this clone: Its antigen is currently not known. The sample holds no much larger clone one base away, and base qualities are not on file.

One collaborating source in Seattle enrolled patients during active infection and followed them longitudinally through the course of disease. Each collaborating institution followed its own protocols to collect whole blood in K2EDTA tubes. For TCRbeta analysis, collaborator samples were shipped as frozen whole blood, as isolated PBMCs, or as DNA extracted from either sample type. V sheds 5 bases and J sheds 11 bases, leaving 18 bases between their ends. The CDR1 and CDR2 encoded by the germline V gene are MDHEN and SYDVKM. CDR3 length: 14 amino acids, cysteine to phenylalanine. Here the CDR3 DNA is all that survives: 42 bases in frame from base 1. Broader findings and caveats from the paper: How much clinical and demographic metadata was included differed by source and by participant, and the metadata was provided uncurated.

TCRbeta CDR3 regions were amplified from genomic DNA using the immunoSEQ Assay, a bias-controlled multiplex PCR. Regarding the original processing steps: The number of nucleated cells in each sample was estimated by amplification of reference gene primers within the assay. To quantify the absolute abundance of each unique TCRbeta CDR3 rearrangement, sequence reads were collapsed and filtered. For each sample, productive Simpson clonality was calculated by taking the square root of Simpson's diversity index across productive rearrangements. Sourced from immuneACCESS, this table was stored by TCRdb with only in-frame sequences that have V and J called. A share of the clones is absent; for the studies checked, an unresolved V gene accounts for under half, and the remainder has no known explanation. From that table come the V and J calls and clone size; the DNA was used to work out D and trimming. This sample lists about 300,000 clones; about 88% were detected once. The top ten constitute approximately 1.5% of the sample.

The sequenced material came from peripheral blood. The chain uses TRBV28 and TRBJ1-4; no confident D gene assignment can be made. The sequence was collected from a human donor with COVID-19, enrolled during active disease. The donor label of this sample is uncertain. The DNA sequence is TGTGCCAGCAGTCGGGATGCTGGGGTGGGTAAACTGTTTTTT. This yields the protein CASSRDAGVGKLFF. When the CDR3 is completed using the reference TRBV28 and TRBJ1-4 genes on either side, the full variable domain is DVKVTQSSRYLVKRTGEKVFLECVQDMDHENMFWYRQDPGLGLRLIYFSYDVKMKEKGDIPEGYSVSREKKERFSLILESASTNQTSMYLCASSRDAGVGKLFFGSGTQLSVL.